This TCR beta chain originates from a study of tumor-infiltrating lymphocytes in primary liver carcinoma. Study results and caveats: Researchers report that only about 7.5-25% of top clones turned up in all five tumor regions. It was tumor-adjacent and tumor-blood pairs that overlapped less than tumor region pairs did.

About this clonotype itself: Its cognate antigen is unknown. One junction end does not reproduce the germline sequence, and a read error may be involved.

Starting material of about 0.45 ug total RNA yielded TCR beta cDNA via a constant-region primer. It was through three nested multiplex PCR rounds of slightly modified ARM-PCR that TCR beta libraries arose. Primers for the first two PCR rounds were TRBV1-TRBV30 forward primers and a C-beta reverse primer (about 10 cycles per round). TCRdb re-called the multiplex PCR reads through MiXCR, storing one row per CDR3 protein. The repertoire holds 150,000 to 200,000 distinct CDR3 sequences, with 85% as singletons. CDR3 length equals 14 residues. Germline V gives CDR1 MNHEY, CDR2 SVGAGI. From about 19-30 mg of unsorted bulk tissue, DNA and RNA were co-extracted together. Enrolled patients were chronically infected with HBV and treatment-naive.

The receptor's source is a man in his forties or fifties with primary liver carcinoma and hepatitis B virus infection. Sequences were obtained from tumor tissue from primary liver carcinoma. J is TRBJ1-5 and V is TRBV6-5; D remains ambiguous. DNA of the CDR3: TGTGCTAGCAGTCCCGGGATAGGGAAGGGCCCCCAGCATTTT. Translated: CASSPGIGKGPQHF.